This T cell receptor (beta chain) was documented in a study of response to subunit inactivated influenza vaccine (dated by TCRdb to the late 2010s). Some background on the complete study: Deep quantitative profiling of the T cell receptor repertoire was used in the study to follow responses to a trivalent subunit inactivated influenza vaccine. Beyond this particular receptor, the publication reports: It was suggested by the authors that each seasonal influenza vaccination may recruit only a limited number of new T cells.

Preparation of the library involved RT-PCR. The reads were generated on an Illumina HiSeq 2500. The public reads were reanalyzed by TCRdb: fastp trimming at Q25, MiXCR alignment, in-frame beta chains only. All rows with the same CDR3 protein become a single entry with the most common DNA and genes. This sample is represented by about 520,000 distinct CDR3 sequences; 25% of them were singletons. Less than 2.5% of the sample goes to the ten largest clones. This clonotype turned up a few times. No antigen is known for it. Base quality data are lacking; no much larger clone is found one base away. Measured from the cysteine to the phenylalanine, the CDR3 is 16 residues long. The kept DNA is CDR3 alone, 48 bases in frame from the first base. CDR1 and CDR2 are read off the germline V gene (reference sequence) as MNHEY and SMNVEV. Trimmed from V: 4 bases; trimmed from J: 6 bases; junction bases lacking a gene match: 12.

The V gene is TRBV27 and the J gene is TRBJ1-5, with TRBD1 matching 7 junction bases. The material sequenced was CD4+ T cells sorted from PBMCs, taken around 5 days after vaccination. The sequence was collected from a man aged 45-60 years who received an inactivated influenza vaccine. Donor details come from another sample of the same person, matched by shared clones. The CDR3 protein is CASSSPFRGVGQPQHF. The DNA reads TGTGCCAGCAGTTCCCCCTTCAGGGGGGTAGGTCAGCCCCAGCATTTT.